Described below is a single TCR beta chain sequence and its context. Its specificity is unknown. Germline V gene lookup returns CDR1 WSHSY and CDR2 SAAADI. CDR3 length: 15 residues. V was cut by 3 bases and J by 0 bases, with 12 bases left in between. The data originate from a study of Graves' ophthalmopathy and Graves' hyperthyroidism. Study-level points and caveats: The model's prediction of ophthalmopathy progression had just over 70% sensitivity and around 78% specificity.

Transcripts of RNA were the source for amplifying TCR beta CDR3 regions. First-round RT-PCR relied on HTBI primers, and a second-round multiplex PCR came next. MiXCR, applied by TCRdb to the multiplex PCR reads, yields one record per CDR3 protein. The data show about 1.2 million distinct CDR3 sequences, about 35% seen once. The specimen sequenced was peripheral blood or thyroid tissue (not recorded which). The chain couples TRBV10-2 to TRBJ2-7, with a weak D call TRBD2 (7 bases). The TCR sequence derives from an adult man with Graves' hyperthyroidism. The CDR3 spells CASSEGGENSYEQYF. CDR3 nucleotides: TGCGCCAGCAGTGAAGGGGGGGAGAACTCCTACGAGCAGTACTTC.